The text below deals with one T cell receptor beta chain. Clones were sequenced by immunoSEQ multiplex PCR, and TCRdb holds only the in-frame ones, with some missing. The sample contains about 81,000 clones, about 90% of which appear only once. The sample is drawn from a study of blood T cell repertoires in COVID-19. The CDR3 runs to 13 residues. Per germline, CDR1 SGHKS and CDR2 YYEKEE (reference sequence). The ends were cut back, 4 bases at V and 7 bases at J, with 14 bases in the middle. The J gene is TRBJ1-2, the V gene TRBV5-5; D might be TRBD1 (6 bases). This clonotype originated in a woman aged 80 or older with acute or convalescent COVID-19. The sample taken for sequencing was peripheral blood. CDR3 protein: CASSGGRSSGYTF. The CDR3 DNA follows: TGTGCCAGCAGCGGGGGCCGGTCGAGTGGCTACACCTTC.